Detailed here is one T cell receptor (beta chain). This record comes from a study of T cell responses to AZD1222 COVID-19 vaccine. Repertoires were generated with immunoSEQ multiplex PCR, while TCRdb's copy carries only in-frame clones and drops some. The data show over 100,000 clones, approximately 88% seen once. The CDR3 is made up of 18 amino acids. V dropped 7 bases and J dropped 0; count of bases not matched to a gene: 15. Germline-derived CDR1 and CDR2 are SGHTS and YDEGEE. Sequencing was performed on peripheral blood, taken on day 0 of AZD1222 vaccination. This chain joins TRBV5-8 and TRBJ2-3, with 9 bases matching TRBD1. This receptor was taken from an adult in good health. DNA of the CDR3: TGTGCCAGCTTACCGGGACAGGGATCTCCCCTCAGCACAGATACGCAGTATTTT. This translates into CASLPGQGSPLSTDTQYF.